Listed below are T cell receptor beta chains from one sample, sequenced in a study of T cells in Graves' hyperthyroidism and ophthalmopathy. TCRdb itself ran the multiplex PCR reads through MiXCR, one entry per CDR3 protein. The table shows more than 550,000 distinct CDR3 sequences, with roughly 17% occurring only once. Material for sequencing was blood. The receptors shown here come from a man aged 45-60 years with Graves' hyperthyroidism. CDR3s include the opening cysteine and the closing phenylalanine or tryptophan. D genes are given only for firm matches. Clone size appears in some rows only: once, few, many, or a class for an expanded clone.

TRBV6-6	TRBJ2-1	.	.	CASSYSIHEQFF	TGTGCCAGCAGTTACTCGATTCACGAGCAGTTCTTC
TRBV6-1	TRBJ2-7	many	TRBD2	CASRLAGGDYEQYF	TGTGCCAGCAGGCTAGCGGGAGGGGATTACGAGCAGTACTTC
TRBV6-2/TRBV6-3	TRBJ2-3	.	.	CASSYLMESDTQYF	TGTGCCAGCAGTTATCTTATGGAGTCAGATACGCAGTATTTT
TRBV28	TRBJ2-7	.	.	CACLSADSYEQYF	TGTGCCTGCCTGTCGGCGGACTCCTACGAGCAGTACTTC
TRBV5-1	TRBJ2-1	.	TRBD2	CASSLELAASYNEQFF	TGCGCCAGCAGCTTGGAGCTAGCGGCCTCCTACAATGAGCAGTTCTTC
TRBV5-1	TRBJ1-6	.	TRBD1	CASSGPGQDNSPLHF	TGCGCCAGCAGCGGACCGGGACAGGATAATTCACCCCTCCACTTT
TRBV12-3/TRBV12-4	TRBJ2-1	many	TRBD2	CASSAGTMPHNEQFF	TGTGCCAGCAGTGCCGGGACTATGCCCCACAATGAGCAGTTCTTC
TRBV19	TRBJ1-5	few	.	CASSLLWPDQPQHF	TGTGCCAGTAGTCTCCTCTGGCCGGACCAGCCCCAGCATTTT
TRBV11-1	TRBJ1-1	many	TRBD1	CASSLVGQGTVNTEAFF	TGTGCCAGCAGCCTCGTGGGACAGGGGACCGTGAACACTGAAGCTTTCTTT
TRBV10-3	TRBJ2-7	many	.	CAISDQYEQYF	TGTGCCATCAGCGATCAGTACGAGCAGTACTTC
TRBV10-3	TRBJ1-5	many	TRBD1	CAISETGGVQPQHF	TGTGCCATCAGTGAGACAGGGGGCGTTCAGCCCCAGCATTTT
TRBV29-1	TRBJ2-7	few	.	CSVDGASSYEQYF	TGCAGCGTTGACGGCGCAAGCTCCTACGAGCAGTACTTC
TRBV3-1	TRBJ2-5	.	.	CAGRLARGYQETQYF	TGTGCCGGCAGACTCGCAAGGGGATATCAAGAGACCCAGTACTTC
TRBV19	TRBJ1-1	many	.	CASSPQTAMNTEAFF	TGTGCCAGTAGTCCCCAGACAGCTATGAACACTGAAGCTTTCTTT
TRBV3-1	TRBJ2-5	.	TRBD1	CASSPTQGVVKETQYF	TGTGCCAGCAGCCCAACCCAGGGGGTTGTGAAAGAGACCCAGTACTTC
TRBV12-3/TRBV12-4	TRBJ1-4	few	.	CASSSRDGRNEKLFF	TGTGCCAGCAGTAGCCGGGATGGGAGGAATGAAAAACTGTTTTTT
TRBV6-2/TRBV6-3	TRBJ2-2	.	TRBD1	CASSSLLQGAGELFF	TGTGCCAGCAGTTCCCTTCTACAGGGGGCCGGGGAGCTGTTTTTT
TRBV2	TRBJ2-2	many	TRBD2	CASSSLAGAGELFF	TGTGCCAGCAGTTCCTTAGCGGGAGCCGGGGAGCTGTTTTTT
TRBV7-3	TRBJ2-2	few	.	CASSLLDGANTGELFF	TGTGCCAGCAGCTTATTAGACGGAGCGAACACCGGGGAGCTGTTTTTT
TRBV7-3	TRBJ2-7	.	.	CASSYLGSHEQYF	TGTGCCAGCAGCTACCTAGGGTCCCACGAGCAGTACTTC
TRBV27	TRBJ2-3	many	.	CASSSLFPDTQYF	TGTGCCAGCAGTTCCCTATTCCCAGATACGCAGTATTTT
TRBV12-3/TRBV12-4	TRBJ1-2	.	.	CATRALWGYTF	TGTGCCACCAGGGCCTTGTGGGGCTACACCTTC
TRBV24-1	TRBJ2-1	.	TRBD2	CATSDPQAGGYNEQFF	TGTGCCACCAGTGACCCCCAAGCGGGAGGCTACAATGAGCAGTTCTTC
TRBV28	TRBJ2-6	many	.	CASSDGRGSWTETSSGANVLTF	TGTGCCAGCAGTGACGGTCGGGGAAGCTGGACGGAGACCTCCTCTGGGGCCAACGTCCTGACTTTC
TRBV20-1	TRBJ1-1	.	.	CSARGRVGTEAFF	TGCAGTGCTAGGGGAAGGGTCGGAACTGAAGCTTTCTTT
TRBV28	TRBJ1-2	.	.	CASSLTRTVGYTF	TGTGCCAGCAGTTTAACACGAACAGTTGGCTACACCTTC
TRBV11-2	TRBJ2-7	many	.	CASSKIPGTHYEQYF	TGTGCCAGCAGCAAGATCCCCGGGACCCATTACGAGCAGTACTTC
TRBV14	TRBJ2-1	.	.	CASSRRGNYNEQFF	TGTGCCAGCAGTAGGCGGGGTAACTACAATGAGCAGTTCTTC
TRBV11-2	TRBJ2-2	few	.	CASSLRRTDTGELFF	TGTGCCAGCAGCCTGAGGCGGACAGACACCGGGGAGCTGTTTTTT
TRBV12-3/TRBV12-4	TRBJ2-3	many	TRBD2	CASSPTSGSFDTQYF	TGTGCCAGCAGCCCTACTAGCGGGAGTTTCGATACGCAGTATTTT
TRBV2	TRBJ1-1	.	.	CASSEGWWNTEAFF	TGTGCCAGCAGTGAAGGATGGTGGAACACTGAAGCTTTCTTT
TRBV6-2/TRBV6-3	TRBJ2-3	many	TRBD2	CASNLRGSGTLDTQYF	TGTGCCAGCAACCTACGGGGTAGCGGGACCTTAGATACGCAGTATTTT
TRBV2	TRBJ1-1	many	.	CASSAEWTVGAFF	TGTGCCAGCAGTGCAGAGTGGACAGTAGGAGCTTTCTTT
TRBV27	TRBJ2-3	many	.	CASRAPTRAAGTDTQYF	TGTGCCAGCCGGGCCCCTACCAGGGCTGCGGGCACAGATACGCAGTATTTT
TRBV29-1	TRBJ2-2	.	.	CSVESREGPGELFF	TGCAGCGTTGAATCCCGGGAAGGGCCCGGGGAGCTGTTTTTT
TRBV10-2	TRBJ2-7	many	TRBD2	CASREDREGRDEQYF	TGCGCCAGCAGGGAGGATCGGGAGGGGAGAGACGAGCAGTACTTC
TRBV2	TRBJ1-2	many	.	CASRITDSRYTF	TGTGCCAGCCGAATCACCGACAGCCGCTACACCTTC
TRBV7-3	TRBJ2-1	many	TRBD2	CASSLGTGTSGYNEQFF	TGTGCCAGCAGCTTAGGCACCGGGACTAGCGGTTACAATGAGCAGTTCTTC
TRBV2	TRBJ2-5	many	.	CASSDLGYPRETQYF	TGTGCCAGCAGTGATCTTGGATACCCCAGGGAGACCCAGTACTTC
TRBV4-3	TRBJ2-1	.	.	CASSQVNNGQFF	TGCGCCAGCAGCCAAGTAAACAATGGGCAGTTCTTC
TRBV4-1	TRBJ2-5	many	TRBD1	CASSQATGGEETQYF	TGCGCCAGCAGCCAAGCTACAGGGGGAGAAGAGACCCAGTACTTC
TRBV6-2/TRBV6-3	TRBJ1-1	.	.	CASLAGATEAFF	TGTGCCAGCTTAGCAGGGGCGACTGAAGCTTTCTTT
TRBV20-1	TRBJ1-4	.	.	CSAPRGVNEKLFF	TGCAGTGCCCCCCGGGGGGTGAATGAAAAACTGTTTTTT
TRBV6-1	TRBJ1-2	many	.	CASSDRGSYGYTF	TGTGCCAGCAGTGACAGGGGAAGCTATGGCTACACCTTC
TRBV7-9	TRBJ1-1	many	.	CASSLGHPTTEAFF	TGTGCCAGCAGCTTGGGACACCCCACCACTGAAGCTTTCTTT
TRBV6-2/TRBV6-3	TRBJ2-7	few	TRBD2	CASSSRTSGSIDEQYF	TGTGCCAGCAGTTCCAGGACTAGCGGGAGCATCGACGAGCAGTACTTC
TRBV30	TRBJ2-7	.	.	CAWSVGRERREQYF	TGTGCCTGGAGTGTTGGCAGGGAAAGGCGCGAGCAGTACTTC
TRBV11-2	TRBJ2-3	many	TRBD2	CASSLFTPSGRPLTDTQYF	TGTGCCAGCAGCTTATTCACTCCTAGCGGGAGGCCCCTCACAGATACGCAGTATTTT
TRBV18	TRBJ2-1	few	.	CASSKSDYNEQFF	TGTGCCAGCTCAAAGTCGGACTACAATGAGCAGTTCTTC
TRBV6-1	TRBJ1-1	many	TRBD1	CASRQGSGNTEAFF	TGTGCCAGCAGACAGGGGTCTGGGAACACTGAAGCTTTCTTT
TRBV12-3/TRBV12-4	TRBJ2-7	many	.	CASSLGRRAFEQYF	TGTGCCAGCAGTCTGGGACGGAGGGCCTTCGAGCAGTACTTC
TRBV14	TRBJ2-3	few	.	CASSQSLATRDTQYF	TGTGCCAGCAGCCAAAGCCTAGCAACGAGAGATACGCAGTATTTT
TRBV14	TRBJ2-2	.	.	CASSLKNPFSSGHTGELFF	TGTGCCAGCAGCCTAAAAAACCCCTTCTCTTCGGGACACACCGGGGAGCTGTTTTTT
TRBV24-1	TRBJ2-7	many	TRBD2	CATSDPGTSGSYEQYF	TGTGCCACCAGTGACCCCGGGACTAGCGGCAGCTACGAGCAGTACTTC
TRBV24-1	TRBJ2-1	many	TRBD2	CATSDGTRPLAGVYNEQFF	TGTGCCACCAGTGATGGGACCCGGCCCCTAGCGGGAGTGTACAATGAGCAGTTCTTC
TRBV6-5	TRBJ2-1	once	TRBD2	CASSYTVAGGPDEQFF	TGTGCCAGCAGTTACACTGTAGCGGGAGGGCCAGATGAGCAGTTCTTC
TRBV15	TRBJ1-5	.	.	CATSRAGESNQPQHF	TGTGCCACCAGCAGAGCAGGGGAGAGCAATCAGCCCCAGCATTTT